The 28 T cell receptor beta chains given below trace back to one sample, sequenced in a study of T cell clones after liver transplantation. Libraries were prepared by immunoSEQ multiplex PCR; TCRdb keeps only in-frame clonotypes and omits some of them. In the table there are roughly 120,000 clones, 90% of which are singletons. The source was CD4+ T cells from blood, collected 12 months after liver transplant. Receptors originate from a human patient who received a liver transplant. The graft donor may account for some of the T cells.

The chain carries TRBV11-2 and TRBJ2-7; D not certain. The germline V gene encodes CDR1 SGHAT and CDR2 FQNNGV. Trimming removed 3 bases from V and 4 bases from J, with 13 bases in between. The CDR3 is 14 residues long. As DNA, the CDR3 is TGTGCCAGCAGCTTTGGTTTTAGAACATACGAGCAGTACTTC. Translating it yields CASSFGFRTYEQYF.

The chain is built from TRBV19 and TRBJ2-2; D possibly uses TRBD1 or TRBD2 (5 bases each). V lost 0 bases, J lost 5 bases, and 10 bases lay in between. Germline V gene sequence: CDR1 LNHDA, CDR2 SQIVND (reference sequence). CDR3 length: 15 amino acids. The CDR3 DNA sequence: TGTGCCAGTAGTATAGAGGCAGGGAGAACCGGGGAGCTGTTTTTT. Translation: CASSIEAGRTGELFF. Full variable domain (missing parts from reference TRBV19 and TRBJ2-2): DGGITQSPKYLFRKEGQNVTLSCEQNLNHDAMYWYRQDPGQGLRLIYYSQIVNDFQKGDIAEGYSVSREKKESFPLTVTSAQKNPTAFYLCASSIEAGRTGELFFGEGSRLTVL.

This clone was found once. The chain combines TRBV2 with TRBJ2-1; a possible D gene is TRBD1 (5 bases). Germline V gene data show CDR1 as SNHLY and CDR2 as FYNNEI. This CDR3 is built from 12 residues. V lost 6 bases, J lost 8 bases, and 11 bases lay in between. The DNA for the CDR3 is TGTGCCAGCAGCCCCCAGGGATATGAGCAGTTCTTC. It specifies CASSPQGYEQFF.

The gene calls are TRBV2 and TRBJ2-3; D gene uncertain. Trimming removed 7 bases at V and 3 bases at J, with 8 bases between. Per the germline V gene, CDR1 is SNHLY and CDR2 is FYNNEI. This CDR3 comprises 12 residues. The CDR3 DNA reads as TGTGCCAGCAATCAACAAACAGATACGCAGTATTTT. Translated: CASNQQTDTQYF.

This sequence joins TRBV18 and TRBJ1-1; D gene unclear. V lost 5 bases, J lost 4 bases, and 11 bases lay in between. Germline assignment: CDR1 KGHSH and CDR2 LQKENI. This CDR3 is built from 13 residues. The CDR3, as DNA: TGTGCCAGCTCAGTACGACAATCCACTGAAGCTTTCTTT. Translation: CASSVRQSTEAFF.

This chain links TRBV7-2 with TRBJ2-7, with TRBD2 matching over 10 bases. V trimming: 7 bases; J trimming: 5 bases; junction bases outside the gene matches: 11. This CDR3 contains 15 residues. Germline V gives CDR1 SGHTA, CDR2 FQGNSA. The DNA for the CDR3 is TGTGCCAGCACCACCGCTAGCGGGAGTTGGGACGAGCAGTACTTC. The encoded protein is CASTTASGSWDEQYF.

This clone was seen just once. The genes are TRBV7-6 and TRBJ1-1; D is unclear. Germline V gene lookup returns CDR1 SGHVS and CDR2 FNYEAQ. This CDR3 comprises 14 residues. The V end was cut by 1 base, the J end by 1 base, with 7 bases between. As DNA, the CDR3 is TGTGCCAGCAGCTTAGTACCGTCGAACACTGAAGCTTTCTTT. This sequence encodes CASSLVPSNTEAFF.

This sequence joins TRBV7-2 and TRBJ2-5; D not certain. In germline, CDR1 is SGHTA, CDR2 FQGNSA. Trimming took off 3 bases at V and 5 bases at J, with 19 bases between the two ends. This CDR3 is 16 amino acids long. The CDR3 DNA reads TGTGCCAGCAGCTTTGCAGACATACTCAACCGGGAGACCCAGTACTTC. It specifies CASSFADILNRETQYF.

This clone has just a few counts. The J gene is TRBJ1-5, the V gene TRBV11-2; D unclear. Germline CDR1 reads SGHAT; CDR2 reads FQNNGV. The CDR3 has 15 residues. V was trimmed by 6 bases and J by 0 bases, leaving 12 bases between them. CDR3 in amino acids: CASSQGQYSNQPQHF. DNA for the CDR3: TGTGCCAGCAGTCAAGGCCAGTATAGCAATCAGCCCCAGCATTTT.

The chain links TRBV7-8 to TRBJ2-7, with D uncertain. Germline V gene lookup returns CDR1 SGHVS and CDR2 FQNEAQ. V was clipped by 3 bases and J by 4 bases, with 7 bases between them. CDR3 length equals 12 residues. CDR3 bases: TGTGCCAGCAGCTTGGCCGAATACGAGCAGTACTTC. Translation gives CASSLAEYEQYF.

The chain recombines TRBV7-2 with TRBJ2-2, with TRBD2 as a possible D gene (5 bases). The CDR3 is made up of 15 amino acids. CDR1 is SGHTA, CDR2 FQGNSA, per germline. The V end lost 1 base, the J end lost 1 base, and 7 bases lay between the germline ends. CDR3 residues: CASSLDRENTGELFF. DNA of the CDR3: TGTGCCAGCAGCTTAGATCGGGAGAACACCGGGGAGCTGTTTTTT.

The chain couples TRBV5-4 to TRBJ1-1; D remains unclear. The CDR3 covers 12 residues. Deletions cut 0 bases from V and 10 bases from J, with 10 bases between. Germline CDR1 reads SGHNT; CDR2 reads YYREEE (reference sequence). The CDR3 bases are TGTGCCAGCAGCTTGGATAGAATAGGAGCTTTCTTT. Its protein product is CASSLDRIGAFF. Drawing the rest from reference TRBV5-4 and TRBJ1-1, the complete variable domain is ETGVTQSPTHLIKTRGQQVTLRCSSQSGHNTVSWYQQALGQGPQFIFQYYREEENGRGNFPPRFSGLQFPNYSSELNVNALELDDSALYLCASSLDRIGAFFGQGTRLTVV.

The chain uses TRBV10-3 and TRBJ2-3; 16 positions match TRBD2. The V and J ends lost 8 bases and 3 bases, in that order; junction bases with no gene match: 5. Per germline, CDR1 ENHRY and CDR2 SYGVKD. The CDR3 has 16 amino acids. The CDR3 loop reads CAIGGLAGGSTDTQYF. The CDR3 nucleotides read TGTGCCATCGGGGGACTAGCGGGAGGGTCTACAGATACGCAGTATTTT.

V is TRBV4-1 and J is TRBJ2-7; D unclear. V was clipped by 0 bases and J by 3 bases, with 12 bases between them. This CDR3 region has 15 residues. Germline values: CDR1 MGHRA, CDR2 YSYEKL. The DNA of the CDR3 is TGCGCCAGCAGCCAAGAGGAAAACAGTAACTACGAGCAGTACTTC. Protein product: CASSQEENSNYEQYF.

This clone showed up just once. The rearrangement uses TRBV27 and TRBJ2-1, with 13 bases that match TRBD2. Germline assignment: CDR1 MNHEY and CDR2 SMNVEV (reference sequence). The V and J ends lost 7 bases and 6 bases, in that order; junction bases with no gene match: 9. The CDR3 totals 16 residues. DNA of the CDR3: TGTGCCAGCAAAGGACTAGCGGGAGTTCTTGGCAATGAGCAGTTCTTC. Translating gives CASKGLAGVLGNEQFF.

About this clone: The sample holds other DNA sequences that translate to the same CDR3. CDR3 sequence (DNA): TGCAGCGTTGGACAGGGGGCTAGGCAGCCCCAGCATTTT. Its translation is CSVGQGARQPQHF. The chain is built from TRBV29-1 and TRBJ1-5; 10 bases line up with TRBD1. The V segment lost 4 bases and the J segment 7 bases; nucleotides outside the gene matches: 4. The CDR3 is 13 amino acids. Germline-derived CDR1 and CDR2 are SQVTM and ANQGSEA.

The chain carries TRBV28 and TRBJ1-2; D is possibly TRBD1 (6 bases). This CDR3 comprises 13 residues. Trimming stripped 3 bases from V and 4 bases from J, with 9 bases between. Germline CDR1 and CDR2: MDHEN and SYDVKM. The CDR3 spells CASSFGGLYGYTF. DNA of the CDR3: TGTGCCAGCAGTTTCGGGGGGCTCTATGGCTACACCTTC.

The rearrangement links TRBV9 to TRBJ2-1, with 7 bases identical to TRBD2. Germline CDR1 reads SGDLS; CDR2 reads YYNGEE. J lost 5 bases, V lost 0 bases, and 8 bases had no gene match. This CDR3 has 16 residues. DNA for the CDR3: TGTGCCAGCAGCGTAGCGGTGGGGGGGACGAACAATGAGCAGTTCTTC. Translation gives CASSVAVGGTNNEQFF.

CDR3 DNA sequence: TGTGCCAGCAGTGAGGGAAGGAACACTGAAGCTTTCTTT. Amino acids: CASSEGRNTEAFF. V usage is TRBV2 and J usage is TRBJ1-1; the D is unclear. Per the germline V gene, CDR1 is SNHLY and CDR2 is FYNNEI. With 3 bases removed from V and 1 base from J, the gap between germline ends came to 6 bases. This CDR3 is built from 13 residues.

V and J are TRBV11-3 and TRBJ1-4, with no clear D. Germline loops: CDR1 SGHNT, CDR2 YENEEA. V dropped 1 base and J dropped 2 bases, with 5 bases sitting between them. The CDR3 consists of 14 residues. CDR3 residues: CASSLGGTNEKLFF. The DNA for the CDR3 is TGTGCCAGCAGCTTAGGAGGGACTAATGAAAAACTGTTTTTT.

This chain links TRBV7-2 with TRBJ2-3, with no clear D. The germline V gene encodes CDR1 SGHTA and CDR2 FQGNSA. Between the trimmed V and J ends, which lost 4 bases and 2 bases, there was a span of 10 bases. CDR3 length: 14 residues. CDR3 DNA sequence: TGTGCCAGCAGCTCGCGGTCAGCCACAGATACGCAGTATTTT. Protein product: CASSSRSATDTQYF.

The chain uses TRBV28 and TRBJ2-3, with TRBD2 as a possible D gene (5 bases). Germline-derived CDR1 and CDR2 are MDHEN and SYDVKM. The CDR3 loop spans 13 amino acids. V was clipped by 6 bases and J by 2 bases, with 9 bases between them. CDR3 nucleotides: TGTGCCAGCAGCGCTAGCTCCACAGATACGCAGTATTTT. This translates into CASSASSTDTQYF.

CDR3 protein: CASSLTGGTETQYF. The CDR3 DNA is TGTGCCAGCAGTTTGACGGGAGGGACAGAGACCCAGTACTTC. The genes are TRBV28 and TRBJ2-5; 8 bases align to TRBD2. The CDR3 sequence is 14 residues long. Germline V CDR1 and CDR2: MDHEN, SYDVKM. V lost 3 bases, J lost 4 bases, and 4 bases stayed unmatched.

The chain uses TRBV19 and TRBJ2-7; the D is unclear. This CDR3 has 14 amino acids. Deletions cut 2 bases from V and 5 bases from J, with 13 bases between. Per the germline V gene, CDR1 is LNHDA and CDR2 is SQIVND (reference sequence). For the CDR3, the DNA is TGTGCCAGTAGTATATTAGCTAGTGGGGACGAGCAGTACTTC. Protein sequence: CASSILASGDEQYF.

The chain recombines TRBV11-2 with TRBJ2-7; perhaps TRBD2 as D (7 bases). This CDR3 contains 16 residues. V shed 2 bases and J shed 0 bases, with 14 bases lying between them. Germline V gene lookup returns CDR1 SGHAT and CDR2 FQNNGV. The CDR3 loop reads CASSLLGGEASYEQYF. The CDR3 DNA follows: TGTGCCAGCAGCTTACTAGGGGGGGAGGCCTCCTACGAGCAGTACTTC.

This chain joins TRBV10-3 and TRBJ2-1; 11 bases agree with TRBD2. This CDR3 spans 15 amino acids. From germline, CDR1 is ENHRY and CDR2 SYGVKD. J gave up 7 bases and V 6 bases, and 8 bases lay outside the gene matches. The CDR3 DNA follows: TGTGCCATCAGCTCACTAGCGGGAGTGATGAATGAGCAGTTCTTC. Translating gives CAISSLAGVMNEQFF.

The chain combines TRBV6-5 with TRBJ1-5; 7 positions match TRBD1. The germline CDR1 and CDR2 sequences are MNHEY and SVGAGI. V gave up 4 bases and J gave up 6 bases; unmatched junction bases: 9. CDR3 size: 15 residues. CDR3 coding DNA: TGTGCCAGCAGTTCCAGACAGGGAGTAGGTCAGCCCCAGCATTTT. Translation: CASSSRQGVGQPQHF.

This clone has only one observation. In DNA, the CDR3 is TGTGCCAGCAGGTCTCCGACGGCTAACTATGGCTACACCTTC. Translated, it gives CASRSPTANYGYTF. The J gene is TRBJ1-2, the V gene TRBV2, with no clear D. This CDR3 is 14 amino acids long. The V and J ends lost 6 bases and 0 bases respectively, with 11 bases between them. Germline-derived CDR1 and CDR2 are SNHLY and FYNNEI.